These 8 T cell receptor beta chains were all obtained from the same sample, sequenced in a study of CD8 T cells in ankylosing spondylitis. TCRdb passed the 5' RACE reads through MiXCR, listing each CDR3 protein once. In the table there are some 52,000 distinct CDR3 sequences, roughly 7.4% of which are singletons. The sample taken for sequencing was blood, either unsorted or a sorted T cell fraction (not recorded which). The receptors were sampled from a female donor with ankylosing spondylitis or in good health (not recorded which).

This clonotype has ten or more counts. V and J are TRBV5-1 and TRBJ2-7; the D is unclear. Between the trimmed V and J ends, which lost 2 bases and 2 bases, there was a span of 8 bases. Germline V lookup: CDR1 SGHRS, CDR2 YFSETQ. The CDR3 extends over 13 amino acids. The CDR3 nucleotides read TGCGCCAGCAGCTTCGAGAGAGCCTACGAGCAGTACTTC. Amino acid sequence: CASSFERAYEQYF.

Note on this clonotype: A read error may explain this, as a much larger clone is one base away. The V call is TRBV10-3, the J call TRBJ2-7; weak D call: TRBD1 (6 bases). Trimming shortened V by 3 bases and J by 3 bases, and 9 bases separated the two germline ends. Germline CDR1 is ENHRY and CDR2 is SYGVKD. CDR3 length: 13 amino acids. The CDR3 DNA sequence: TGTGCCATCAGTGACCCAGGGGTCTACGAGCAGTACTTC. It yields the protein CAISDPGVYEQYF.

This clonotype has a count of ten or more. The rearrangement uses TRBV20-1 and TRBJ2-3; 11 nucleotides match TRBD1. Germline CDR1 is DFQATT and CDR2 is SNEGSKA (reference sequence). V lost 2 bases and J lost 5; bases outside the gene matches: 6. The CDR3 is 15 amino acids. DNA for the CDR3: TGCAGTGCTAGAACGGACAGGGGGCGTGGAGATACGCAGTATTTT. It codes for CSARTDRGRGDTQYF.

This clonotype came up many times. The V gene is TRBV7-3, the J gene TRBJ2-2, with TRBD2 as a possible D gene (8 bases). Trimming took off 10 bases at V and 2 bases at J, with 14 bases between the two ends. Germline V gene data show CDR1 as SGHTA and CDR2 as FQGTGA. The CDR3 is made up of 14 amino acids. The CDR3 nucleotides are TGTGCCACCCGGGAGGGGGCAAACACCGGGGAGCTGTTTTTT. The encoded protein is CATREGANTGELFF.

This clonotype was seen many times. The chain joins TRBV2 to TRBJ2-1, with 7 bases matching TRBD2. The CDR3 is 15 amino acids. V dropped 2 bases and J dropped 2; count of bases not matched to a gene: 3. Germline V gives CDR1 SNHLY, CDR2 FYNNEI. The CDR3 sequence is CASSELAATYNEQFF. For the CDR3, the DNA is TGTGCCAGCAGTGAACTAGCGGCCACCTACAATGAGCAGTTCTTC.

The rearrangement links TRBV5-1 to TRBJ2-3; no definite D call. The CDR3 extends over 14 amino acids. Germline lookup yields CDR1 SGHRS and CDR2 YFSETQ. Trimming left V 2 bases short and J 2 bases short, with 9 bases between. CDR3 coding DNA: TGCGCCAGCAGCTTTGGCACCCCCACAGATACGCAGTATTTT. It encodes CASSFGTPTDTQYF.

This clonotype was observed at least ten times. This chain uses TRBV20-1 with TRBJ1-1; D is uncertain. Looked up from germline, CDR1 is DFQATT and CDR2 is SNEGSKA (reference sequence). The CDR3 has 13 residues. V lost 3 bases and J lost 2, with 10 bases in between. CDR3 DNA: TGCAGTGCTAGTAAACAGAAAAACACTGAAGCTTTCTTT. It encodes CSASKQKNTEAFF.

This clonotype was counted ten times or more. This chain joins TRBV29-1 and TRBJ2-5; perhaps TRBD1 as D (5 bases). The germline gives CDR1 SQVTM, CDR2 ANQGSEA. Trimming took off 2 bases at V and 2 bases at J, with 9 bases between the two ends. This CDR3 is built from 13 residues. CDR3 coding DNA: TGCAGCGTTGAAACGGACACGCAAGAGACCCAGTACTTC. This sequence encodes CSVETDTQETQYF. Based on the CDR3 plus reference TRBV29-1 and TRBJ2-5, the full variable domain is SAVISQKPSRDICQRGTSLTIQCQVDSQVTMMFWYRQQPGQSLTLIATANQGSEATYESGFVIDKFPISRPNLTFSTLTVSNMSPEDSSIYLCSVETDTQETQYFGPGTRLLVL.